The text below deals with one T cell receptor beta chain. Its target antigen remains unknown. No much larger clone exists at a distance of one base, and base qualities are not known. TCR-beta CDR3 regions were amplified from genomic DNA by a two-step multiplex PCR, with the second step adding Illumina-compatible adaptors. As a commercial immunoSEQ service, TCR-beta immunosequencing was carried out on an Illumina platform. The authors' analysis ran thus. Two measures summarised the repertoires: productive clonality, and Top 10 Clones, meaning the percentage of T-cell templates coming from the ten most frequent sequences. Values of productive clonality ranged from 0 to 1, with a monoclonal population indicated by a value of 1. Sequences comprising at least 0.1% of tumour T-cell templates but absent from matched non-adjacent lung were defined as tumour-associated clones and were identified via log10 scatter plots. Analyses were done in GraphPad Prism7 and R, with Student's t-tests for two-group comparisons, ANOVA for stages, and linear regression for relationships. TCRdb re-hosts the immuneACCESS table, in-frame sequences only. Its copies lack some clones; in the studies checked, an unresolved V gene accounts for under half of them, and the cause for the rest is not known. V and J calls and clone size are copied from that table; D and trimming were computed from the DNA. The sample table holds fewer than 3,500 clones, of which approximately 80% were seen once. The ten largest clones add up to around a sixth of the sample.

The CDR3 goes from the cysteine to the phenylalanine over 12 residues. The CDR3 DNA has 36 bases and is translated from base 1. The germline V gene (reference sequence) provides CDR1 MNHNY and CDR2 SVGAGI. Deletion took 0 bases off V and 6 bases off J, with a span of 3 bases between the germline ends. The sample is drawn from a study of immune cell composition in non-small cell lung cancer (dated by TCRdb to 2016 to 2017). At the level of the whole study: Histologic subtype, mainly lung adenocarcinoma or squamous cell carcinoma, was assigned on the basis of H&E together with p63, CK5, Napsin A and TTF-1 immunohistochemistry. A few tumour specimens that had TCR-beta data belonged to rare histological subtypes and were left out of the subtype comparisons. TCR-beta sequencing (Adaptive Biotechnologies) was performed on 34 paired NSCLC tumour and non-adjacent lung specimens plus 26 tumour-only specimens. For supplementary cohort #1, made up of roughly eleven lung adenocarcinoma cases, paired tumour/lung TCR-beta sequencing was done and TIL populations were generated so that tumour reactivity could be assessed. Study-level results and caveats: Nearly half of NSCLC cases had tumour-associated clones >0.5%, found in about 36% of adenocarcinomas compared with more than 65% of squamous carcinomas. Smoking pack-years did not significantly correlate with tumour TCR-beta clonality. Across 10 or so adenocarcinoma cases, the maximal tumour-associated clone frequency showed a strong correlation with TIL tumour reactivity, but overall clonality showed no such correlation. The reactivity cohort was only around 9 cases, and tumour-reactive clones were not shown to share sequences with the dominant in vivo tumour-associated clones.

Normal lung samples came from the same patient and were non-adjacent lung tissue collected as far from the tumour as possible, with a minimum distance of 3 cm. Genomic DNA was extracted with the QIAamp DNA kit from frozen aliquots of unsorted single-cell suspensions. Tissues were received within 2 hours of resection and were immediately processed into single-cell suspensions. Tissue was mechanically dissociated and enzymatically digested with DNase I, collagenase I and hyaluronidase for around 27 minutes at 37 °C, then filtered and RBC-lysed. This receptor was obtained from a human donor with non-small cell lung cancer. The source material was non-adjacent lung tissue. The sequence is built from TRBV6-6 and TRBJ2-1, with no D gene named confidently. The nucleotide sequence is given as TGTGCCAGCAGTTACTCGAGCAATGAGCAGTTCTTC. It translates as CASSYSSNEQFF.